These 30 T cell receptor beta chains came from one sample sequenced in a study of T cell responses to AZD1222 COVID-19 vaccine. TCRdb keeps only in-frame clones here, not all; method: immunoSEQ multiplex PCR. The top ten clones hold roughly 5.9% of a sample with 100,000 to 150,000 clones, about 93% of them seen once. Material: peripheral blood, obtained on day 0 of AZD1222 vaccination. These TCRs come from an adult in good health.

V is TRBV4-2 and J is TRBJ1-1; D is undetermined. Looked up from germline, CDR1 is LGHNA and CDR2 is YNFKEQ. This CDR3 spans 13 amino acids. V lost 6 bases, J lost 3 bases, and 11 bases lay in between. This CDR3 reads CASRAGWDTEAFF. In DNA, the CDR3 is TGTGCCAGCAGAGCCGGATGGGACACTGAAGCTTTCTTT.

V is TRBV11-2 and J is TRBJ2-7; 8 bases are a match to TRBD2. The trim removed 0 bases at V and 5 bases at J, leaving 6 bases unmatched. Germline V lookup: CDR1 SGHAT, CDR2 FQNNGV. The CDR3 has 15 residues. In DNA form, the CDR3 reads TGTGCCAGCAGCTTAGATCCAGGACTAGCCCACGAGCAGTACTTC. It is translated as CASSLDPGLAHEQYF.

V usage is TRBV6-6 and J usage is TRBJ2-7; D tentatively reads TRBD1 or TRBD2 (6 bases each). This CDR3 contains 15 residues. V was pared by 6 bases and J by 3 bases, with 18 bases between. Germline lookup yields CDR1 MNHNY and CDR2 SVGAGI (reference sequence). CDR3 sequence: CASSSPGGPSYEQYF. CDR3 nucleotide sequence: TGTGCCAGCAGCTCCCCCGGGGGCCCGAGCTACGAGCAGTACTTC.

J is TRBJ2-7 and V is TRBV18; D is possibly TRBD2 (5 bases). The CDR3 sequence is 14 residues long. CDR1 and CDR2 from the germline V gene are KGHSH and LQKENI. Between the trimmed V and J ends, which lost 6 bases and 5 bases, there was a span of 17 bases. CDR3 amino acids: CASSPTRVENEQYF. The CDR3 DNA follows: TGTGCCAGCTCGCCCACTAGGGTTGAAAACGAGCAGTACTTC.

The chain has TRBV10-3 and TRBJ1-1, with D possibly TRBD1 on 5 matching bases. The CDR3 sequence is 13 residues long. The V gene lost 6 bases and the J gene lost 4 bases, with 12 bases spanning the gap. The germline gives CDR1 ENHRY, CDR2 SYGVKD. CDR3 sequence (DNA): TGTGCCATCAGAGACGGGGGTGGCACTGAAGCTTTCTTT. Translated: CAIRDGGGTEAFF.

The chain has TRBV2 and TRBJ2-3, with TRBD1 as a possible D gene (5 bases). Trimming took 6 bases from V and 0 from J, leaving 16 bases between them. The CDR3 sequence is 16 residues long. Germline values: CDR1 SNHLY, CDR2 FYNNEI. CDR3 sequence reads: CASRLRQLESTDTQYF. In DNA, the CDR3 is TGTGCCAGCAGGTTAAGACAGCTTGAGAGCACAGATACGCAGTATTTT. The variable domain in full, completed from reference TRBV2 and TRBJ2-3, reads EPEVTQTPSHQVTQMGQEVILRCVPISNHLYFYWYRQILGQKVEFLVSFYNNEISEKSEIFDDQFSVERPDGSNFTLKIRSTKLEDSAMYFCASRLRQLESTDTQYFGPGTRLTVL.

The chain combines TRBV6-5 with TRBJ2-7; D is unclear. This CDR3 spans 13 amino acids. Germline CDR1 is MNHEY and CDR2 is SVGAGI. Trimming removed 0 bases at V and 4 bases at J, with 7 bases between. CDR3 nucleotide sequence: TGTGCCAGCAGTTACTCGACGACATACGAGCAGTACTTC. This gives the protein CASSYSTTYEQYF.

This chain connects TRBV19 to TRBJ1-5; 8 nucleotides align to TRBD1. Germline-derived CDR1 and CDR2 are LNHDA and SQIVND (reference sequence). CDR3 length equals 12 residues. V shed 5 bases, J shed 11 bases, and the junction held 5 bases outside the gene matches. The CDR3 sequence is CASSEDRETQHF. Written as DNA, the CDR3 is TGTGCCAGTAGTGAGGACAGGGAGACCCAGCATTTT.

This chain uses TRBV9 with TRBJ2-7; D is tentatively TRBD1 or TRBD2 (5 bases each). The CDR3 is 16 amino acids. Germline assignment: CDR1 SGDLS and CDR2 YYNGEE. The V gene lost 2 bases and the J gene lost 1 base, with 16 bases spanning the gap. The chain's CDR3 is CASSVKPDRGSYEQYF. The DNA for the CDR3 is TGTGCCAGCAGCGTCAAACCCGACAGAGGGTCCTACGAGCAGTACTTC. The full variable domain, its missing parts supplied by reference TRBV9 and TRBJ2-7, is DSGVTQTPKHLITATGQRVTLRCSPRSGDLSVYWYQQSLDQGLQFLIQYYNGEERAKGNILERFSAQQFPDLHSELNLSSLELGDSALYFCASSVKPDRGSYEQYFGPGTRLTVT.

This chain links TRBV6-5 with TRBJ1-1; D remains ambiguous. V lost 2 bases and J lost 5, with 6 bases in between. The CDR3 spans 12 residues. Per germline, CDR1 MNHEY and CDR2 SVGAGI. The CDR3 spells CASSYMGTEAFF. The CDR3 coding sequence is TGTGCCAGCAGTTACATGGGGACTGAAGCTTTCTTT.

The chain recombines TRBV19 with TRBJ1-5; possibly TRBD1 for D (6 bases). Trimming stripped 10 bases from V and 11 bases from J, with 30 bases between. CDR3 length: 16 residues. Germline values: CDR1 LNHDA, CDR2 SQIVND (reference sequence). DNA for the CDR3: TGTGCCACCACCCCCCGGGGAGGGGGGGGAATTTGGTCCCAGCATTTT. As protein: CATTPRGGGGIWSQHF.

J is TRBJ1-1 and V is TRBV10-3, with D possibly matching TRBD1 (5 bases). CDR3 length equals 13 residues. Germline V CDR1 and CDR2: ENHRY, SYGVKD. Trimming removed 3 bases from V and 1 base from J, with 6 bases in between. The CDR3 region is CAISDTGNTEAFF. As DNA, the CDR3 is TGTGCCATCAGTGATACAGGGAACACTGAAGCTTTCTTT.

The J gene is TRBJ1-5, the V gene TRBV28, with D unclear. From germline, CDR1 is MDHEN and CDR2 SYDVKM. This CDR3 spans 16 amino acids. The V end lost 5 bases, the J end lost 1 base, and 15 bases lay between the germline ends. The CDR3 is CASSPRAGQSNQPQHF. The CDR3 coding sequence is TGTGCCAGCAGTCCCCGGGCAGGCCAGAGCAATCAGCCCCAGCATTTT.

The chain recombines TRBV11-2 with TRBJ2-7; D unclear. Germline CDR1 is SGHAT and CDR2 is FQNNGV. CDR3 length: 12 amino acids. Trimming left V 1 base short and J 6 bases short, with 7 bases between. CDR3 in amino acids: CASSLGTLEQYF. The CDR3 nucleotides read TGTGCCAGCAGCTTAGGAACCCTCGAGCAGTACTTC.

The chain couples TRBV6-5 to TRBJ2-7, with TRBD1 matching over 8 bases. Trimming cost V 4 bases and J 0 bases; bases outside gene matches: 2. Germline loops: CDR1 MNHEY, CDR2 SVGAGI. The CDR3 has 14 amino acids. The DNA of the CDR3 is TGTGCCAGCAGTTCAACAGGGGGCTCCTACGAGCAGTACTTC. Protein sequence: CASSSTGGSYEQYF.

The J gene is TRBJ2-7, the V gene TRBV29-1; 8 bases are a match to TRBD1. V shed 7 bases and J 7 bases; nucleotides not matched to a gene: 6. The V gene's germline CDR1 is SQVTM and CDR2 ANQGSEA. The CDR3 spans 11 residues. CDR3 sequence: CSARTGTEQYF. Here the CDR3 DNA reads TGCAGCGCTAGGACAGGGACTGAGCAGTACTTC.

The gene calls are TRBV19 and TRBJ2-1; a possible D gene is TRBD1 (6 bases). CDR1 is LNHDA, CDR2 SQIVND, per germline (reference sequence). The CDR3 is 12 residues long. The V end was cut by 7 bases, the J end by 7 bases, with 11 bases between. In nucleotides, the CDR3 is TGTGCCAGTAAACAGGGCGGTAATGAGCAGTTCTTC. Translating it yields CASKQGGNEQFF.

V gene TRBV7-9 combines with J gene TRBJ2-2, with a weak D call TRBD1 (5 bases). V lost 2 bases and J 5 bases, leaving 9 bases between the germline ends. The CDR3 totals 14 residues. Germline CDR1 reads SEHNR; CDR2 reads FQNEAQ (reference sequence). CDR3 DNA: TGTGCCAGCAGCTTACCACAGGCGACCGGGGAGCTGTTTTTT. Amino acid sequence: CASSLPQATGELFF.

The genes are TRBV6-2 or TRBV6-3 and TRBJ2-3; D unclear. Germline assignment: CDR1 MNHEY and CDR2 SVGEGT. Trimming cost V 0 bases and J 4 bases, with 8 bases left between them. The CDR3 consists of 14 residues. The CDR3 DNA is TGTGCCAGCAGTTACTCGTTGGGGTCAGATACGCAGTATTTT. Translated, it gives CASSYSLGSDTQYF.

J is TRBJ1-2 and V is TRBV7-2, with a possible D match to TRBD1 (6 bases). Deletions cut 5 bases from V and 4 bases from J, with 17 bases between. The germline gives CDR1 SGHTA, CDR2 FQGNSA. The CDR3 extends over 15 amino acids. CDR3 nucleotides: TGTGCCAGCAGCGACCCGGACAGAATAATCTATGGCTACACCTTC. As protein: CASSDPDRIIYGYTF. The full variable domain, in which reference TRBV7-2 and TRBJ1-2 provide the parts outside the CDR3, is GAGVSQSPSNKVTEKGKDVELRCDPISGHTALYWYRQSLGQGLEFLIYFQGNSAPDKSGLPSDRFSAERTGGSVSTLTIQRTQQEDSAVYLCASSDPDRIIYGYTFGSGTRLTVV.

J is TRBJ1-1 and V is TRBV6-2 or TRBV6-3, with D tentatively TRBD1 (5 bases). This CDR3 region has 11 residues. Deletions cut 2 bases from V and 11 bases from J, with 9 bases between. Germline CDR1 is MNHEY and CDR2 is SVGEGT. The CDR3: CASSYPRDAFF. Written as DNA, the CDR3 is TGTGCCAGCAGTTACCCCAGGGACGCTTTCTTT.

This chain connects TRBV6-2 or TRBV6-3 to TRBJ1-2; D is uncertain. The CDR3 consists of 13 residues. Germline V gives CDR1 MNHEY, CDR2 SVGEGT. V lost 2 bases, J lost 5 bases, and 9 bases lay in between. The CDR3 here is CASSYGSSYGYTF. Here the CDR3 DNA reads TGTGCCAGCAGTTACGGGTCCTCTTATGGCTACACCTTC.

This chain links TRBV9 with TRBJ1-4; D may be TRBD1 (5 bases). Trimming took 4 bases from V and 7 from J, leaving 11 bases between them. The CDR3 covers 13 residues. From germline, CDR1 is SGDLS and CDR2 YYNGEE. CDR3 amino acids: CASSTPQGEKLFF. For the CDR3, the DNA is TGTGCCAGCAGCACCCCGCAGGGTGAAAAACTGTTTTTT.

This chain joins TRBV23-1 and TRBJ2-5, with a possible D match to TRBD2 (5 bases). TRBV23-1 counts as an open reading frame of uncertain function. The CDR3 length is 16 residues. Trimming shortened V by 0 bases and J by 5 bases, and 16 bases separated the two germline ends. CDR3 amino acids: CASSQSRELERETQYF. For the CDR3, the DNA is TGCGCCAGCAGTCAATCGAGGGAGCTGGAAAGGGAGACCCAGTACTTC.

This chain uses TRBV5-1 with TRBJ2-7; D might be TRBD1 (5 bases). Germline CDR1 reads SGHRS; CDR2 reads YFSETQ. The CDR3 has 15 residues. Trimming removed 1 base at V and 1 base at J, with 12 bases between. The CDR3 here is CASSLQWAGSYEQYF. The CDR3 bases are TGCGCCAGCAGCTTGCAATGGGCAGGGTCCTACGAGCAGTACTTC.

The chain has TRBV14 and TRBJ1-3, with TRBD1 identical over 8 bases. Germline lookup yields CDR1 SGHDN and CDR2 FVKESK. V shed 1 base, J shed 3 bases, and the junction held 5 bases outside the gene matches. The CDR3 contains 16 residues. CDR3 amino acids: CASSQVGQGYGNTIYF. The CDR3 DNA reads TGTGCCAGCAGCCAAGTCGGACAGGGTTATGGAAACACCATATATTTT.

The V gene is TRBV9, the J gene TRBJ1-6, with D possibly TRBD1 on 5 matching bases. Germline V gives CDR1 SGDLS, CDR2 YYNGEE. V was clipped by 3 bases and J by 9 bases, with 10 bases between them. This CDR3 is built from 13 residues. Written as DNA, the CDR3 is TGTGCCAGCAGCGCGTCGCAGGGTTCACCCCTCCACTTT. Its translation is CASSASQGSPLHF.

The CDR3 here is CASSARHISYNEQFF. Written as DNA, the CDR3 is TGTGCCAGCAGTGCGCGGCATATATCCTACAATGAGCAGTTCTTC. The genes are TRBV6-4 and TRBJ2-1; D uncertain. Looked up from germline, CDR1 is MRHNA and CDR2 is SNTAGT. The CDR3 is 15 amino acids. Trimming took off 4 bases at V and 1 base at J, with 11 bases between the two ends.

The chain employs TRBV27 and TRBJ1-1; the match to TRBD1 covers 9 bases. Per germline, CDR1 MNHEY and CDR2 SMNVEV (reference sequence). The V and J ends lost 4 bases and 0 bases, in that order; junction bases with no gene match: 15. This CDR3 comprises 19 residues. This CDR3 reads CASSSMIYRGQGMNTEAFF. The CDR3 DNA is TGTGCCAGCAGTTCCATGATATACCGAGGACAGGGGATGAACACTGAAGCTTTCTTT.

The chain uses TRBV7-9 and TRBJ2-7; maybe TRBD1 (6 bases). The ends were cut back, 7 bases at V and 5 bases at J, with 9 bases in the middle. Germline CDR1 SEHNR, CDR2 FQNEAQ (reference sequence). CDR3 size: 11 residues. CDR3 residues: CASTHRDEQYF. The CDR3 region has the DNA TGTGCCAGCACCCACAGGGACGAGCAGTACTTC.